This TCR beta chain was recovered during a study of blood T cells in healthy people across ages. Study at large: About one barcoded beta molecule per two T cells came from capture by template switching. Overall study results and limits: Across the age range, TCR beta diversity per million T cells fell in a roughly linear way.

Germline V CDR1 and CDR2: SEHNR, FQNEAQ (reference sequence). V lost 8 bases to trimming and J lost 0 bases, with 11 bases between them. There are 14 residues in the CDR3. Sample-barcoded 5' priming and a J-beta primer mix drove a second PCR of roughly 6 to 12 cycles. In TCRdb, the 5' RACE reads were re-called with MiXCR into one record per CDR3 protein. The sample has over a million distinct CDR3 sequences; 40% to 50% are singletons. As regards this clonotype: The antigen remains undetermined.

Staff drew around 10 milliliters of peripheral blood from each donor. Total RNA amounts of at least 5.5 micrograms were extracted per sample. The chain recombines TRBV7-9 with TRBJ2-1; possibly TRBD2 for D (5 bases). This clonotype originated in a woman between 55 and 75 years old in good health. The material sequenced was blood. The CDR3 protein is CASEKGSSYNEQFF. As DNA, the CDR3 is TGTGCCAGCGAAAAAGGGAGCTCCTACAATGAGCAGTTCTTC.